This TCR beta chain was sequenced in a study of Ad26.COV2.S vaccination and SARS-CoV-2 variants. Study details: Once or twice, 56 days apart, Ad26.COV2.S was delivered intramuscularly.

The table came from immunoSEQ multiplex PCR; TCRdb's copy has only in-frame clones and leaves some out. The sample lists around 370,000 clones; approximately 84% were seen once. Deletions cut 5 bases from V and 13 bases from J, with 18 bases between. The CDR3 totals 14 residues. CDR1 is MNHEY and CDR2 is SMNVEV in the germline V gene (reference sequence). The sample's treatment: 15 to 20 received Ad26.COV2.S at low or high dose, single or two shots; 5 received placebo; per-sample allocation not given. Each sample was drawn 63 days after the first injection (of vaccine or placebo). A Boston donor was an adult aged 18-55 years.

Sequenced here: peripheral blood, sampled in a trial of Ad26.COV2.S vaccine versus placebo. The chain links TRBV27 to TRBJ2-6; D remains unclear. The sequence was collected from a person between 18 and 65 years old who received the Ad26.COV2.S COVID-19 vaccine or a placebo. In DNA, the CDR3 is TGTGCCAGCAGTACCCGGACCGGTGTCATGGTCCTGACTTTC. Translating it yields CASSTRTGVMVLTF.